What follows are 13 T cell receptor beta chains derived from one specimen sequenced in a study of sequential checkpoint blockade in melanoma. The treatment is: randomized to nivolumab then ipilimumab (arm A) or the reverse (arm B). TCRdb keeps only in-frame clones here, not all; method: immunoSEQ multiplex PCR. The repertoire includes around 40,000 clones, roughly 89% of them detected once, and 9.5% to 15% sits in the top ten. The specimen was CD8+ T cells sorted from blood (inferred from file names), collected from a patient given nivolumab and ipilimumab in sequence. The source of these receptors is a human donor with melanoma.

The chain combines TRBV9 with TRBJ2-2; TRBD2 matches at 8 bases. The CDR3 length is 17 residues. V dropped 2 bases and J dropped 1; count of bases not matched to a gene: 7. The germline gives CDR1 SGDLS, CDR2 YYNGEE. The CDR3 nucleotides read TGTGCCAGCAGCGTTCGGGGGGGGTTGCGGAACACCGGGGAGCTGTTTTTT. This codes for CASSVRGGLRNTGELFF.

The rearrangement joins TRBV5-6 to TRBJ2-5, with TRBD1 matching 7 bases. Germline V gives CDR1 SGHDT, CDR2 YYEEEE. With 4 bases clipped from V and 10 bases from J, the junction kept 10 bases outside the gene matches. CDR3 length: 13 amino acids. In DNA form, the CDR3 reads TGTGCCAGCAGCCTCCGACAGGGCGCCGACCAGTACTTC. Protein: CASSLRQGADQYF.

This rearrangement joins TRBV13 to TRBJ2-1, with D maybe TRBD2 (5 bases). Germline CDR1 is PRHDT and CDR2 is FYEKMQ (reference sequence). Trimming removed 1 base from V and 0 bases from J, with 7 bases in between. The CDR3 has 15 amino acids. The CDR3 region has the DNA TGTGCCAGCAGCTTAGATGGGAGCTCCTACAATGAGCAGTTCTTC. Protein sequence: CASSLDGSSYNEQFF.

The rearrangement uses TRBV5-4 and TRBJ2-1, with 10 positions matching TRBD2. CDR1 SGHNT and CDR2 YYREEE come from the germline V gene (reference sequence). There are 12 residues in the CDR3. V lost 4 bases and J lost 10; bases outside the gene matches: 2. CDR3 sequence (DNA): TGTGCCAGCAGCCCGGGACTAGCGGAGCAGTTCTTC. Its protein product is CASSPGLAEQFF.

The chain combines TRBV15 with TRBJ2-1; a possible D gene is TRBD2 (6 bases). V was shortened by 1 base and J by 7 bases, with 17 bases between the two germline ends. This CDR3 region has 16 residues. Germline assignment: CDR1 LNHNV and CDR2 YYDKDF (reference sequence). The CDR3 region is CATSRGASDPSNEQFF. CDR3 coding DNA: TGTGCCACCAGCAGAGGGGCTAGCGACCCCTCGAATGAGCAGTTCTTC.

The CDR3 region has the DNA TGTGCCAGCAGCGTAGGATGGCGGGAGGGGGTCACCGGGGAGCTGTTTTTT. Translated: CASSVGWREGVTGELFF. This chain connects TRBV9 to TRBJ2-2; 9 bases are a match to TRBD2. The V gene end was trimmed by 0 bases and the J gene end by 4 bases; junction bases not matched to a gene: 7. CDR1 and CDR2 from the germline V gene are SGDLS and YYNGEE. CDR3 size: 17 residues. The whole variable domain, filled in from reference TRBV9 and TRBJ2-2, reads DSGVTQTPKHLITATGQRVTLRCSPRSGDLSVYWYQQSLDQGLQFLIQYYNGEERAKGNILERFSAQQFPDLHSELNLSSLELGDSALYFCASSVGWREGVTGELFFGEGSRLTVL.

This chain joins TRBV13 and TRBJ1-4, with D perhaps TRBD1 (5 bases). Trimming cost V 0 bases and J 8 bases, with 16 bases left between them. The germline gives CDR1 PRHDT, CDR2 FYEKMQ (reference sequence). The CDR3 sequence is 16 residues long. The CDR3: CASSLGRGSGGEKLFF. The CDR3 DNA sequence: TGTGCCAGCAGCTTAGGCCGTGGCAGCGGGGGAGAAAAACTGTTTTTT.

The CDR3 protein is CASSPGLKYEQYF. CDR3 in DNA: TGTGCCAGTAGCCCGGGACTTAAATACGAGCAGTACTTC. This chain links TRBV19 with TRBJ2-7; weak D call: TRBD2 (6 bases). Germline V CDR1 and CDR2: LNHDA, SQIVND (reference sequence). There are 13 residues in the CDR3. Trimming stripped 6 bases from V and 4 bases from J, with 13 bases between.

The chain employs TRBV6-1 and TRBJ1-1; 7 nucleotides align to TRBD1. J lost 4 bases, V lost 2 bases, and 13 bases had no gene match. The CDR3 loop spans 17 amino acids. The germline V gene encodes CDR1 MNHNS and CDR2 SASEGT. This CDR3 reads CASSEFGVWQGGTEAFF. The CDR3 DNA sequence: TGTGCCAGCAGTGAATTTGGCGTCTGGCAGGGGGGCACTGAAGCTTTCTTT.

As regards this clone: At the DNA level, this CDR3 is encoded by other sequences in the same sample as well. The V call is TRBV27, the J call TRBJ2-7; the match to TRBD2 covers 8 bases. The CDR3 spans 14 residues. Trimming took 5 bases from V and 2 from J; bases not matched to a gene: 5. Germline V gene lookup returns CDR1 MNHEY and CDR2 SMNVEV (reference sequence). For the CDR3, the DNA is TGTGCCAGCAGTCCTGGACTAGCACCCTACGAGCAGTACTTC. Translation: CASSPGLAPYEQYF.

The V gene is TRBV28, the J gene TRBJ2-5; the match to TRBD2 covers 7 bases. The CDR3 length is 13 residues. Looked up from germline, CDR1 is MDHEN and CDR2 is SYDVKM. J was trimmed by 7 bases and V by 7 bases; bases with no gene match: 9. DNA for the CDR3: TGTGCCAGCACCCCGGGGGGAATTGGGACCCAGTACTTC. It yields the protein CASTPGGIGTQYF. The whole variable domain, remainder taken from reference TRBV28 and TRBJ2-5, is DVKVTQSSRYLVKRTGEKVFLECVQDMDHENMFWYRQDPGLGLRLIYFSYDVKMKEKGDIPEGYSVSREKKERFSLILESASTNQTSMYLCASTPGGIGTQYFGPGTRLLVL.

This clone occurred a few times. The chain employs TRBV21-1 and TRBJ1-4; the table calls TRBD1, which could not be checked here. TRBV21-1 is tagged as a pseudogene. This CDR3 region has 16 residues. CDR3 bases: TGTGCCAGCAGCAAATCAGCCAGGGGCCTGTGTGAAAAACTGTTTTTT. Amino acid sequence: CASSKSARGLCEKLFF.

The chain joins TRBV9 to TRBJ1-6; D is unresolved. The CDR3 totals 15 residues. V lost 4 bases and J lost 8, with 16 bases in between. CDR1 and CDR2 (germline): SGDLS, YYNGEE. CDR3 in amino acids: CASSPQEREDSPLHF. CDR3 nucleotide sequence: TGTGCCAGCAGCCCCCAGGAAAGGGAGGATTCACCCCTCCACTTT.